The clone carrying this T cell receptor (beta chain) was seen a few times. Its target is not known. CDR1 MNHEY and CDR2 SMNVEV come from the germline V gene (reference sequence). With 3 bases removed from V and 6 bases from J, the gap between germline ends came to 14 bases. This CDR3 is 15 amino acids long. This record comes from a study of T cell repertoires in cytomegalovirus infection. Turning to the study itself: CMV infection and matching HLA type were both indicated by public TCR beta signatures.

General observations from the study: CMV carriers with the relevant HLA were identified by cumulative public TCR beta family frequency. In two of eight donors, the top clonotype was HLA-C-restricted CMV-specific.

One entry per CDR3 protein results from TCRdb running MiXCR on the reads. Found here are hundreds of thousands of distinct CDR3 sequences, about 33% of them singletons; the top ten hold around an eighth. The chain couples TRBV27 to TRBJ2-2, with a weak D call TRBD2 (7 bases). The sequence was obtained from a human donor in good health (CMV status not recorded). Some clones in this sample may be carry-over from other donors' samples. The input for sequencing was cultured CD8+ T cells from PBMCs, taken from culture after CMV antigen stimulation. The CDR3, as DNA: TGTGCCAGCAGTTTCGTCTTAGGGGGGGCCGGGGAGCTGTTTTTT. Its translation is CASSFVLGGAGELFF.